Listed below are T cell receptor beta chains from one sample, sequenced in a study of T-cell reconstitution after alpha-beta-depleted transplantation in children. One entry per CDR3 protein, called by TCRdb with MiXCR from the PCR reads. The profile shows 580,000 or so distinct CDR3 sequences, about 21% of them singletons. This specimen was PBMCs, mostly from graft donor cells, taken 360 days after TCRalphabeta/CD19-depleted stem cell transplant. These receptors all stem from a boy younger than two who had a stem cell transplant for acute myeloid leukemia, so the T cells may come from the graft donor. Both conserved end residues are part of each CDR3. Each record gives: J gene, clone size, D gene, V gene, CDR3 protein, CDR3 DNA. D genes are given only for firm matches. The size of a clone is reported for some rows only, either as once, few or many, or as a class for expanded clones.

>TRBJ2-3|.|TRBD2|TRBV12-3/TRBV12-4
CASILAGSDTQYF
TGTGCCAGCATACTAGCGGGGTCAGATACGCAGTATTTT
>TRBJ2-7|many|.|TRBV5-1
CASSELTGSYEQYF
TGCGCCAGCAGCGAACTAACAGGCTCCTACGAGCAGTACTTC
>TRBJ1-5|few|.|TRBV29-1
CSVVVGIEPQHF
TGCAGCGTTGTGGTGGGGATTGAGCCCCAGCATTTT
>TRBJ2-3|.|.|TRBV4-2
CASSHPRRGPSTDTQYF
TGTGCCAGCAGCCACCCTAGGAGGGGTCCCAGCACAGATACGCAGTATTTT
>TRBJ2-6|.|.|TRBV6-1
CASSVGVGSGANVLTF
TGTGCCAGCAGTGTGGGGGTTGGCTCTGGGGCCAACGTCCTGACTTTC
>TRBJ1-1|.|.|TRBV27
CASSLGQGGTAFF
TGTGCCAGCAGTTTAGGGCAGGGAGGGACGGCTTTCTTT
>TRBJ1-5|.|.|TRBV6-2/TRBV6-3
CASSYYGGPEQPQHF
TGTGCCAGCAGTTACTACGGGGGGCCGGAACAGCCCCAGCATTTT
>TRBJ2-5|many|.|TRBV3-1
CASSQEVTEETQYF
TGTGCCAGCAGCCAAGAGGTCACGGAGGAGACCCAGTACTTC
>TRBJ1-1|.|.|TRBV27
CASSPRLGTTEAFF
TGTGCCAGCAGCCCCCGCTTGGGGACCACTGAAGCTTTCTTT
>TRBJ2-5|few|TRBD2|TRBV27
CASSLSAGVEETQYF
TGTGCCAGCAGTTTATCAGCGGGGGTGGAAGAGACCCAGTACTTC
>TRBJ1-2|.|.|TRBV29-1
CSAGGGNYGYTF
TGCAGCGCCGGCGGCGGAAACTATGGCTACACCTTC
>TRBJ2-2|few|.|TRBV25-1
CASSGPTINREKTRAPPGELFF
TGTGCCAGCAGTGGACCGACCATAAACAGGGAGAAGACCCGCGCCCCACCCGGGGAGCTGTTTTTT
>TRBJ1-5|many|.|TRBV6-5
CASSWGVGNQPQHF
TGTGCCAGCTCGTGGGGGGTCGGCAATCAGCCCCAGCATTTT
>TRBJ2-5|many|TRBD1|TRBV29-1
CSFLGTGQETQYF
TGCAGCTTCCTCGGGACAGGGCAAGAGACCCAGTACTTC
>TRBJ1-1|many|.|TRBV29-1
CSVDGFRNTEAFF
TGCAGCGTTGACGGGTTCCGGAACACTGAAGCTTTCTTT
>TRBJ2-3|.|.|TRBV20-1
CSARDVDPHFTDTQYF
TGCAGTGCTAGAGATGTAGACCCACACTTCACAGATACGCAGTATTTT
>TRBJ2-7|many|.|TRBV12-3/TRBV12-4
CASSFELPSYEQYF
TGTGCCAGCAGTTTTGAGCTACCTTCCTACGAGCAGTACTTC
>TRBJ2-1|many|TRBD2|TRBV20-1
CSARKLAGGHINEQFF
TGCAGTGCTAGGAAACTAGCGGGGGGGCACATCAATGAGCAGTTCTTC
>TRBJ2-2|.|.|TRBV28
CASTRGGAGELFF
TGTGCCAGCACCCGAGGGGGGGCCGGGGAGCTGTTTTTT
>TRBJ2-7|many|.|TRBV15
CATSLGQTYEQYF
TGTGCCACCAGTCTTGGACAGACCTACGAGCAGTACTTC
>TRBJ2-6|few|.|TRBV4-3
CASSPEGRGANVLTF
TGCGCCAGCAGCCCCGAGGGGCGCGGGGCCAACGTCCTGACTTTC
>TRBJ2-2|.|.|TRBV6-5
CASSYAPRTANTGELFF
TGTGCCAGCAGTTACGCCCCACGGACGGCGAACACCGGGGAGCTGTTTTTT
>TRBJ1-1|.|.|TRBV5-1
CASSLAGGEPEAFF
TGCGCCAGCAGCTTGGCCGGGGGGGAGCCTGAAGCTTTCTTT
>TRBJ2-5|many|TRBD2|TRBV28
CASSSRTSGKAQTQYF
TGTGCCAGCAGTTCCCGCACTAGCGGGAAGGCTCAGACCCAGTACTTC
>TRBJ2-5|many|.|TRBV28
CASSSWERQETQYF
TGTGCCAGCAGTTCTTGGGAGCGCCAAGAGACCCAGTACTTC
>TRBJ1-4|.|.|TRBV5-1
CASSLGTLNEKLFF
TGCGCCAGCAGCTTGGGAACACTTAATGAAAAACTGTTTTTT
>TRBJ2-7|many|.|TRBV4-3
CASSQVVRTINEQYF
TGCGCCAGCAGCCAAGTTGTCAGGACAATCAACGAGCAGTACTTC
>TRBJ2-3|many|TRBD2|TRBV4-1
CASSQDLGTMDTDTQYF
TGCGCCAGCAGCCAAGATCTGGGGACTATGGACACAGATACGCAGTATTTT
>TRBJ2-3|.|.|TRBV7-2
CASSLAPPGTDTQYF
TGTGCCAGCAGCTTAGCCCCACCGGGCACAGATACGCAGTATTTT
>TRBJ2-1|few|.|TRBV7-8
CASSKGGGTYNEQFF
TGTGCCAGCAGCAAAGGGGGGGGGACCTACAATGAGCAGTTCTTC
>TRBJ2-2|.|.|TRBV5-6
CASSLVQRNTGELFF
TGTGCCAGCAGCTTGGTACAGCGGAACACCGGGGAGCTGTTTTTT
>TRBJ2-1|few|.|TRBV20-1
CSATLNSYNEQFF
TGCAGTGCTACCCTTAACTCCTACAATGAGCAGTTCTTC
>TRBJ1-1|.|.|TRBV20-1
CSARGLGEAFF
TGCTCAGCCCGCGGCCTGGGGGAAGCTTTCTTT
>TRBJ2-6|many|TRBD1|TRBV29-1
CSVTGESGANVLTF
TGCAGCGTCACAGGGGAGTCTGGGGCCAACGTCCTGACTTTC